The next 25 T cell receptor beta chains were all read from a single sample in a study of blood T cell repertoires in COVID-19. The data were produced by immunoSEQ multiplex PCR, yet TCRdb's version contains in-frame clones alone and is incomplete. The top ten clones hold roughly 6% of a sample with approximately 100,000 clones, approximately 62% of them seen once. Material for sequencing was peripheral blood. These receptor sequences come from a man of 80 years or more with acute or convalescent COVID-19.

This clone is a singleton in its sample. The chain couples TRBV25-1 to TRBJ1-5; D is possibly TRBD1 (5 bases). The CDR3 contains 13 residues. V was pared by 8 bases and J by 2 bases, with 10 bases between. Germline V gene data show CDR1 as MGHDK and CDR2 as SYGVNS. The CDR3 here is CASQGNGNQPQHF. CDR3 nucleotide sequence: TGTGCCAGCCAGGGCAACGGCAATCAGCCCCAGCATTTT. The variable domain in full, completed from reference TRBV25-1 and TRBJ1-5, reads EADIYQTPRYLVIGTGKKITLECSQTMGHDKMYWYQQDPGMELHLIHYSYGVNSTEKGDLSSESTVSRIRTEHFPLTLESARPSHTSQYLCASQGNGNQPQHFGDGTRLSIL.

The V gene is TRBV4-3, the J gene TRBJ2-3, with 8 nucleotides matching TRBD1. The germline V gene has CDR1 LGHNA and CDR2 YSLEER. V was clipped by 5 bases and J by 2 bases; unmatched bases: 6. The CDR3 runs 15 residues. In nucleotides, the CDR3 is TGCGCCAGCAGCTCAGACAGGGGAATCACAGATACGCAGTATTTT. Protein sequence: CASSSDRGITDTQYF.

The chain is built from TRBV19 and TRBJ1-2; no definite D call. V lost 5 bases and J 8 bases, leaving 12 bases between the germline ends. CDR3 length equals 12 residues. From germline, CDR1 is LNHDA and CDR2 SQIVND (reference sequence). The CDR3 loop is CASSVQVGGYTF. CDR3 DNA sequence: TGTGCCAGTAGTGTTCAGGTTGGAGGCTACACCTTC.

The J gene is TRBJ2-6, the V gene TRBV11-1; D is perhaps TRBD2 (5 bases). Germline V gives CDR1 SGHAT, CDR2 FQDESV (reference sequence). There are 12 residues in the CDR3. V dropped 10 bases and J dropped 4 bases, with 8 bases sitting between them. Here the CDR3 reads CATGRGANVLTF. The DNA of the CDR3 is TGTGCCACGGGAAGGGGGGCCAACGTCCTGACTTTC.

The chain combines TRBV6-2 or TRBV6-3 with TRBJ2-1, with TRBD2 matching over 8 bases. Germline loops: CDR1 MNHEY, CDR2 SVGEGT. V gave up 0 bases and J gave up 4 bases; unmatched junction bases: 8. This CDR3 has 17 residues. The CDR3 region has the DNA TGTGCCAGCAGTTACTCACCCCCTAGCGGGCTGTACAATGAGCAGTTCTTC. Its translation is CASSYSPPSGLYNEQFF.

CDR3 in DNA: TGTGCCAGCAGGTCGACTTACAATGAGCAGTTCTTC. It specifies CASRSTYNEQFF. The chain employs TRBV6-5 and TRBJ2-1; D is unresolved. There are 12 residues in the CDR3. CDR1 is MNHEY and CDR2 is SVGAGI in the germline V gene. V dropped 6 bases and J dropped 4 bases, with 7 bases sitting between them.

The sample holds one count of this clone. The chain has TRBV9 and TRBJ2-3; 8 bases are a match to TRBD2. Germline values: CDR1 SGDLS, CDR2 YYNGEE. The CDR3 is 15 residues long. Unmatched junction bases numbered 7, after V lost 2 bases and J lost 5 bases. The CDR3 region is CASSVSGSWKDTQYF. The CDR3 DNA reads TGTGCCAGCAGCGTCAGCGGGAGTTGGAAAGATACGCAGTATTTT.

As to this clone: The same CDR3 can be traced to other DNA sequences in this sample. The rearrangement joins TRBV7-2 to TRBJ2-7; 13 bases fit TRBD2. The CDR3 loop spans 15 amino acids. Losses at the gene ends were 1 base for V and 3 bases for J; bases not matched to a gene: 0. The germline V gene encodes CDR1 SGHTA and CDR2 FQGNSA. As DNA, the CDR3 is TGTGCCAGCAGCTTAGGGACTAGCGGGAGCTACGAGCAGTACTTC. This translates into CASSLGTSGSYEQYF.

J is TRBJ1-2 and V is TRBV5-5; TRBD1 might be the D (5 bases). Germline V lookup: CDR1 SGHKS, CDR2 YYEKEE (reference sequence). This CDR3 region has 14 residues. Trimming stripped 0 bases from V and 4 bases from J, with 10 bases between. CDR3 bases: TGTGCCAGCAGCTTGGCGGGGGGAAGCTATGGCTACACCTTC. The encoded protein is CASSLAGGSYGYTF.

This clone was recorded a few times. The gene calls are TRBV20-1 and TRBJ2-1; 7 bases fit TRBD2. The CDR3 has 13 amino acids. V lost 3 bases to trimming and J lost 8 bases; unmatched junction nucleotides: 7. CDR1 is DFQATT and CDR2 is SNEGSKA in the germline V gene (reference sequence). CDR3 in DNA: TGCAGTGCTAGTTGGGGACTAAACGATGAGCAGTTCTTC. Translated, it gives CSASWGLNDEQFF.

The chain combines TRBV18 with TRBJ1-1; tentative D call: TRBD1 (5 bases). The V and J ends lost 3 bases and 1 base respectively, with 9 bases between them. The CDR3 is 14 amino acids. Looked up from germline, CDR1 is KGHSH and CDR2 is LQKENI. The CDR3 coding sequence is TGTGCCAGCTCACCGCAGGGCGGGAACACTGAAGCTTTCTTT. Translating it yields CASSPQGGNTEAFF. The full variable domain, in which reference TRBV18 and TRBJ1-1 provide the parts outside the CDR3, is NAGVMQNPRHLVRRRGQEARLRCSPMKGHSHVYWYRQLPEEGLKFMVYLQKENIIDESGMPKERFSAEFPKEGPSILRIQQVVRGDSAAYFCASSPQGGNTEAFFGQGTRLTVV.

The chain couples TRBV21-1 to TRBJ2-3; the D segment call TRBD2 is taken from the table without a DNA check. TRBV21-1 has pseudogene status. The CDR3 runs 17 residues. The CDR3 reads CASSPHGLAGLLDTQYF. The CDR3 bases are TGTGCCAGCAGCCCCCACGGACTAGCGGGACTTTTGGATACGCAGTATTTT.

This sequence joins TRBV19 and TRBJ2-3; possible D gene TRBD2, 6 bases. Germline V gene lookup returns CDR1 LNHDA and CDR2 SQIVND (reference sequence). This CDR3 region has 15 residues. Between the trimmed V and J ends, which lost 6 bases and 1 base, there was a span of 14 bases. DNA of the CDR3: TGTGCCAGTAGCCTTCAAGCGGGCGGCACAGATACGCAGTATTTT. Encoded protein: CASSLQAGGTDTQYF.

The chain has TRBV3-1 (or the pseudogene TRBV3-2) and TRBJ1-2, with 7 bases fitting TRBD1. Germline CDR1 is LGHDT and CDR2 is YNNKEL (reference sequence). This CDR3 has 13 residues. J was trimmed by 3 bases and V by 4 bases; bases with no gene match: 2. CDR3 sequence (DNA): TGTGCCAGCAGCCGCGGGACAGACTATGGCTACACCTTC. Its translation: CASSRGTDYGYTF.

This chain uses TRBV7-3 with TRBJ2-2, with D possibly matching TRBD1 (6 bases). Deletions cut 2 bases from V and 6 bases from J, with 13 bases between. This CDR3 is built from 15 residues. Germline CDR1 reads SGHTA; CDR2 reads FQGTGA. CDR3 residues: CASSLQPGVAGELFF. The CDR3 nucleotides read TGTGCCAGCAGCTTACAACCAGGGGTGGCCGGGGAGCTGTTTTTT.

The chain carries TRBV7-3 and TRBJ2-1, with a weak D call TRBD2 (6 bases). Trimming left V 3 bases short and J 8 bases short, with 11 bases between. This CDR3 is built from 13 residues. Germline CDR1 and CDR2: SGHTA and FQGTGA. CDR3 sequence: CASSFSLADEQFF. In DNA, the CDR3 is TGTGCCAGCAGCTTCTCACTAGCCGATGAGCAGTTCTTC.

This clone has ten or more counts. CDR3 sequence reads: CASSLGEIQYF. In nucleotides, the CDR3 is TGTGCCAGCAGTTTAGGGGAGATTCAGTACTTC. This chain joins TRBV28 and TRBJ2-4, with D possibly being TRBD2 (5 bases). Germline CDR1 MDHEN, CDR2 SYDVKM. The germline V and J ends were trimmed by 2 bases and 10 bases, with 6 bases remaining between them. The CDR3 consists of 11 residues.

The sample holds many counts of this clone. J is TRBJ2-7 and V is TRBV28; D is unresolved. From germline, CDR1 is MDHEN and CDR2 SYDVKM. V was trimmed by 7 bases and J by 6 bases, leaving 13 bases between them. The length of the CDR3 is 12 residues. The CDR3 reads CASTAGRVEQYF. The CDR3, as DNA: TGTGCCAGCACCGCTGGGCGTGTCGAGCAGTACTTC.

The genes are TRBV4-1 and TRBJ2-4; D may be TRBD2 (6 bases). Trimming cost V 4 bases and J 7 bases, with 17 bases left between them. The germline gives CDR1 MGHRA, CDR2 YSYEKL. This CDR3 has 15 amino acids. CDR3 sequence: CASSRGGANLNIQYF. The CDR3 bases are TGCGCCAGCAGCCGGGGCGGGGCGAATTTGAACATTCAGTACTTC.

CDR3 sequence reads: CASRTSGTYNEQFF. The DNA of the CDR3 is TGTGCCAGCAGGACTAGCGGTACCTACAATGAGCAGTTCTTC. The chain couples TRBV2 to TRBJ2-1, with 9 bases fitting TRBD2. Germline V lookup: CDR1 SNHLY, CDR2 FYNNEI. This CDR3 spans 14 amino acids. V shed 6 bases, J shed 2 bases, and the junction held 2 bases outside the gene matches.

The chain links TRBV7-2 to TRBJ1-2, with D unclear. The CDR3 has 13 residues. Germline V gene sequence: CDR1 SGHTA, CDR2 FQGNSA. Trimming shortened V by 5 bases and J by 8 bases, and 15 bases separated the two germline ends. CDR3 nucleotide sequence: TGTGCCAGCAGCCCAACCCGCTTTGGCGGCTACACCTTC. This translates into CASSPTRFGGYTF.

This sequence joins TRBV2 and TRBJ2-1, with D tentatively TRBD2 (6 bases). CDR3 length: 14 amino acids. In germline, CDR1 is SNHLY, CDR2 FYNNEI. V was clipped by 5 bases and J by 4 bases, with 12 bases between them. The CDR3, as DNA: TGTGCCAGCAGTTCCAGGAGGGATTACAATGAGCAGTTCTTC. Its translation: CASSSRRDYNEQFF.

Ten or more counts support this clone. The CDR3 spells CASQTGSYEQYF. The CDR3 region has the DNA TGTGCCAGCCAGACAGGCTCCTACGAGCAGTACTTC. The chain employs TRBV2 and TRBJ2-7; tentatively, D is TRBD1 (6 bases). Germline V gene data show CDR1 as SNHLY and CDR2 as FYNNEI. V gave up 8 bases and J gave up 0 bases, with 8 bases separating them. CDR3 size: 12 residues.

This clone was observed a few times. This chain uses TRBV7-2 with TRBJ2-5, with TRBD2 matching over 13 bases. The V and J ends lost 6 bases and 3 bases, in that order; junction bases with no gene match: 4. CDR1 is SGHTA and CDR2 is FQGNSA in the germline V gene. The CDR3 is 15 amino acids. CDR3 sequence (DNA): TGTGCCAGCAGTACTAGCGGGAGGGGTGAAGAGACCCAGTACTTC. The encoded protein is CASSTSGRGEETQYF.

The J gene is TRBJ2-1, the V gene TRBV14, with 12 bases lining up with TRBD2. CDR3 length: 15 amino acids. V was pared by 5 bases and J by 4 bases, with 3 bases of the junction left unmatched. CDR1 is SGHDN and CDR2 is FVKESK in the germline V gene. The CDR3 coding sequence is TGTGCCAGCAGCAGGCTAGCGGGGGGGTACAATGAGCAGTTCTTC. Amino acid sequence: CASSRLAGGYNEQFF.